The entry that follows covers one TCR beta chain sequence. The researchers produced TCR beta cDNA from around 500 ng total RNA with a constant-region primer. Amplification in three nested multiplex PCR rounds with slightly modified ARM-PCR gave rise to TCR beta libraries. It was with TRBV1-TRBV30 forward primers and a C-beta reverse primer that the first two PCR rounds were run, at around 9 cycles each. In TCRdb, the multiplex PCR reads were re-called with MiXCR into one record per CDR3 protein. The profile shows about 110,000 distinct CDR3 sequences, about four fifths of them singletons. The germline V and J ends were trimmed by 6 bases and 8 bases, with 22 bases remaining between them. Germline assignment: CDR1 MDHEN and CDR2 SYDVKM. The CDR3 length is 16 residues. The sample is drawn from a study of tumor-infiltrating lymphocytes in primary liver carcinoma. From around 20-30 mg of unsorted bulk tissue, DNA and RNA were co-extracted together.

This TCR came from a man aged 35 to 55 with primary liver carcinoma and hepatitis B virus infection. The sample comprised liver tumor tissue from sampling region 3. The subset here: tumor region T3, left-lateral pole. The chain combines TRBV28 with TRBJ1-4; no firm D call. The CDR3 spells CASRSFSVQREEKLFF. In nucleotides, the CDR3 is TGTGCCAGCAGGTCATTCTCGGTACAACGGGAAGAAAAACTGTTTTTT.